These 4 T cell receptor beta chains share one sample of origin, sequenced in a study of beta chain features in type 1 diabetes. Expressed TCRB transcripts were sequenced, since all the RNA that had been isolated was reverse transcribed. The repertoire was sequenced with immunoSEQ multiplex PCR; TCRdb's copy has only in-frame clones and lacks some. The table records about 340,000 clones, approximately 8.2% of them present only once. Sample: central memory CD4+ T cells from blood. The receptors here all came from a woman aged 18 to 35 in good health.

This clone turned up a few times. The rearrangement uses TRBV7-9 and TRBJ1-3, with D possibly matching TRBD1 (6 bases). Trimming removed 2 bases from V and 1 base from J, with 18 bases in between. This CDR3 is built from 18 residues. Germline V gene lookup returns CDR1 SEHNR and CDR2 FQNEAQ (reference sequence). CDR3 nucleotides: TGTGCCAGCAGCTTATGGGCTACAGGGTCTGGGTCTGGAAACACCATATATTTT. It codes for CASSLWATGSGSGNTIYF.

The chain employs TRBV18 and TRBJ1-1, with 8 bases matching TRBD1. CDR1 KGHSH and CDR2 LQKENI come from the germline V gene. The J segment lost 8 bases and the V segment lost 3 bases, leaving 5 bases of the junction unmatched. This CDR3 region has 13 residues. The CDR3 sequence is CASSPWTGTEAFF. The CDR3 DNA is TGTGCCAGCTCACCTTGGACAGGGACCGAAGCTTTCTTT.

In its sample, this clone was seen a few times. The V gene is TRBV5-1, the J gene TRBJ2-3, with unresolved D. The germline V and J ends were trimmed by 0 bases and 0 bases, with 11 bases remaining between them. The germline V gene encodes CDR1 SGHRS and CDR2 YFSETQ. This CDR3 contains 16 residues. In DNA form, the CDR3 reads TGCGCCAGCAGCTTGGATGGGTATCCTAGCACAGATACGCAGTATTTT. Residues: CASSLDGYPSTDTQYF. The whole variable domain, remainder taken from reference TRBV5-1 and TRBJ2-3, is KAGVTQTPRYLIKTRGQQVTLSCSPISGHRSVSWYQQTPGQGLQFLFEYFSETQRNKGNFPGRFSGRQFSNSRSEMNVSTLELGDSALYLCASSLDGYPSTDTQYFGPGTRLTVL.

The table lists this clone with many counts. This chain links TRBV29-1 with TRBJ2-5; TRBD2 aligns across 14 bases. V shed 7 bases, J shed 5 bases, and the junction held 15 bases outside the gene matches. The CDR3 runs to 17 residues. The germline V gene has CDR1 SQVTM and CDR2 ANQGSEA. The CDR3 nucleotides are TGCAGCGCCGGAGGCTCCGGGACTAGCGGGAGTGGTGAGACCCAGTACTTC. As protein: CSAGGSGTSGSGETQYF.